This T cell receptor (beta chain) stems from a study of blood T cell repertoires in COVID-19. Study overall: There were acute and convalescent COVID-19 samples, and they came from the United States, Italy and Spain. Sources were T cells, B-cell-depleted T cells, or PBMCs; the material itself was cDNA or gDNA.

As handled by the study authors: Amplification from reference gene primers served as the basis for estimated nucleated cell counts. Measured with immunoSEQ multiplex PCR; TCRdb has only the in-frame clones, and not every one. V, J and clone size are those of that table, while D and trimming were read from the DNA. Seen here are roughly 290,000 clones, 75% to 95% observed once, and the top ten hold about 6.8%. This CDR3 is built from 16 residues. Germline-derived CDR1 and CDR2 are SEHNR and FQNEAQ (reference sequence). The V end lost 3 bases, the J end lost 0 bases, and 14 bases lay between the germline ends. One Seattle source followed patients from active infection through their disease course.

The sequencing sample was made of peripheral blood. The V gene is TRBV7-9, the J gene TRBJ1-1; the D gene is possibly TRBD1 (5 bases). The TCR comes from a woman aged 30 to 39 with COVID-19, enrolled during active disease. The DNA for the CDR3 is TGTGCCAGCAGCTTCCGGGAGGGGACTTTGAACACTGAAGCTTTCTTT. It yields the protein CASSFREGTLNTEAFF.